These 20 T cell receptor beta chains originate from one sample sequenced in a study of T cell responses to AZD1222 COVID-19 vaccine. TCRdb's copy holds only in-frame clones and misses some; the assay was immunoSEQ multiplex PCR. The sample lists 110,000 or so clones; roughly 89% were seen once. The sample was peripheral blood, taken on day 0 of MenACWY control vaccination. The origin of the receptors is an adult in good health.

The CDR3 DNA reads as TGCGCCAGCAGGCCCAGGACAGAGATCTACAATGAGCAGTTCTTC. Encoded protein: CASRPRTEIYNEQFF. V usage is TRBV5-1 and J usage is TRBJ2-1, with D possibly being TRBD1 (6 bases). Trimming shortened V by 5 bases and J by 3 bases, and 15 bases separated the two germline ends. Germline assignment: CDR1 SGHRS and CDR2 YFSETQ. This CDR3 has 15 residues.

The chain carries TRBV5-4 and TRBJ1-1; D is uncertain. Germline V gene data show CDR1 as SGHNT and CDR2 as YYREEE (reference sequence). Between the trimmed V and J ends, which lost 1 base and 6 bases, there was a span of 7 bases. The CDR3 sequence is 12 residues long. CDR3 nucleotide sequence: TGTGCCAGCAGCTTGAAGGACTCTGAAGCTTTCTTT. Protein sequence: CASSLKDSEAFF.

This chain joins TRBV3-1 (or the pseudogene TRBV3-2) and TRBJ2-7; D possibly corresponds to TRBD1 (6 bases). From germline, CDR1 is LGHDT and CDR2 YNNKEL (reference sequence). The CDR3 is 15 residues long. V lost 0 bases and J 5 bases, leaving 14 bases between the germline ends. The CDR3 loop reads CASSQDRTGSNEQYF. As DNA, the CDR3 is TGTGCCAGCAGCCAAGATCGTACAGGGAGCAACGAGCAGTACTTC.

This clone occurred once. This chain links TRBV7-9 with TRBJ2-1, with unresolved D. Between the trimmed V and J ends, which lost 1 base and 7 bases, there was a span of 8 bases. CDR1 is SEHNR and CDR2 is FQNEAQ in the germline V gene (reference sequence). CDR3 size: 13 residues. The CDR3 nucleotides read TGTGCCAGCAGCTTAGGGGCCTTGAATGAGCAGTTCTTC. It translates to CASSLGALNEQFF.

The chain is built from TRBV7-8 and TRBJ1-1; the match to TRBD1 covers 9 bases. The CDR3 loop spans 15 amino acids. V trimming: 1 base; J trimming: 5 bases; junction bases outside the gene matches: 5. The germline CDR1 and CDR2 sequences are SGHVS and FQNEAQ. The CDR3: CASSLGTGVGTEAFF. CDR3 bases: TGTGCCAGCAGCTTAGGGACAGGGGTAGGAACTGAAGCTTTCTTT.

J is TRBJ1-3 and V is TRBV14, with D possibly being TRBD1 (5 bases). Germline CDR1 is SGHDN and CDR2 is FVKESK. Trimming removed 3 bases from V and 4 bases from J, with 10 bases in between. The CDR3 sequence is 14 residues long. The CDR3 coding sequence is TGTGCCAGCAGCCAGGGGCGAGAGGGAAACACCATATATTTT. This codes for CASSQGREGNTIYF.

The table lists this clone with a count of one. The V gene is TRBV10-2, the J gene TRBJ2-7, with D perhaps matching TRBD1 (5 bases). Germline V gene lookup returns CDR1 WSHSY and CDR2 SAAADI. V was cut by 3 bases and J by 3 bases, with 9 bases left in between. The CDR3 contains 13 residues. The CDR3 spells CASSDLGDYEQYF. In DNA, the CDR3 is TGCGCCAGCAGTGATTTAGGGGACTACGAGCAGTACTTC.

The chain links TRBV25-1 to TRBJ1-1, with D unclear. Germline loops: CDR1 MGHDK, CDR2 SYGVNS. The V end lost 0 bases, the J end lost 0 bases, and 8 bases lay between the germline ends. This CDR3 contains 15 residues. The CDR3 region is CASSEYGSVNTEAFF. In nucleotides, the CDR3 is TGTGCCAGCAGTGAATATGGGAGCGTGAACACTGAAGCTTTCTTT.

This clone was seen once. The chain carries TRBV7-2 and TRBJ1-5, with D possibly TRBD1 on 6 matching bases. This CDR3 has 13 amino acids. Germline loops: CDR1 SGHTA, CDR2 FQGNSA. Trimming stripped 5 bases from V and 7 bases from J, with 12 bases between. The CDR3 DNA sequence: TGTGCCAGCAGCCCGACAGGAGAGCAGCCCCAGCATTTT. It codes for CASSPTGEQPQHF.

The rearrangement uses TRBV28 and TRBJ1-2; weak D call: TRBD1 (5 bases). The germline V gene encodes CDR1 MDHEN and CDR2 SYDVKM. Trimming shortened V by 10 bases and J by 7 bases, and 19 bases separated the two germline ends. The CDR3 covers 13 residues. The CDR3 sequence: CATMTGVFGGYTF. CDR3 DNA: TGTGCCACTATGACGGGGGTTTTCGGTGGCTACACCTTC.

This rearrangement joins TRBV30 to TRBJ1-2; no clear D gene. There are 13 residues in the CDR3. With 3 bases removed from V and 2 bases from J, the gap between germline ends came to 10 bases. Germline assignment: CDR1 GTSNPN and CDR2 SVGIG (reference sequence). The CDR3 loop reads CAWRELGNYGYTF. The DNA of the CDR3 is TGTGCCTGGAGAGAGTTAGGGAACTATGGCTACACCTTC.

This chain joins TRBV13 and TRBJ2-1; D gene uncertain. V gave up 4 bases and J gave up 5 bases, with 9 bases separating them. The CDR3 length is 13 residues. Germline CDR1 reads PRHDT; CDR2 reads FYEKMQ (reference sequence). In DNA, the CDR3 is TGTGCCAGCAGCTCGGCCGAGGACAATGAGCAGTTCTTC. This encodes CASSSAEDNEQFF.

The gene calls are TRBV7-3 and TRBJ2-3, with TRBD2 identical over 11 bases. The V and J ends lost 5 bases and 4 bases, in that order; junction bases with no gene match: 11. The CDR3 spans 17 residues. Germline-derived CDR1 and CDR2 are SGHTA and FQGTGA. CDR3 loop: CASSPQTGTSGSDTQYF. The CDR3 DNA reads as TGTGCCAGCAGCCCTCAAACCGGGACTAGCGGTTCAGATACGCAGTATTTT.

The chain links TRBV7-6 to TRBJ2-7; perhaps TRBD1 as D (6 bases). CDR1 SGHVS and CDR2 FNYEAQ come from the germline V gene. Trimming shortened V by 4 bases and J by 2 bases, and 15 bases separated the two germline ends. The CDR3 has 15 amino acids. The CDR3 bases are TGTGCCAGCAGCTCTCATTTACAGGGAACCTACGAGCAGTACTTC. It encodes CASSSHLQGTYEQYF.

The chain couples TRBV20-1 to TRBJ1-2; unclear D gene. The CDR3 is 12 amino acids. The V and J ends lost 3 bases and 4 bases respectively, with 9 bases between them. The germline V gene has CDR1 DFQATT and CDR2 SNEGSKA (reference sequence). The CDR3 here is CSASGGSYGYTF. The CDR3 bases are TGCAGTGCTAGTGGCGGATCCTATGGCTACACCTTC.

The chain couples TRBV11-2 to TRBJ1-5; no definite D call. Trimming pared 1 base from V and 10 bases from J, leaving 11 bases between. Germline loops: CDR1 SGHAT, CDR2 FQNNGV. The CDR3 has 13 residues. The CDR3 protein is CASSLVRTQPQHF. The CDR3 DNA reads TGTGCCAGCAGCTTAGTAAGGACCCAACCCCAGCATTTT.

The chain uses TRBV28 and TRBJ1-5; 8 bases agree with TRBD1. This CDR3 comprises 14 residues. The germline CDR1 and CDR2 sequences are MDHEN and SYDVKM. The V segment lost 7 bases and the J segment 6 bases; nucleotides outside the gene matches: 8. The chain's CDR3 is CASIAGTGIQPQHF. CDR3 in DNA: TGTGCCAGCATCGCCGGGACAGGCATTCAGCCCCAGCATTTT.

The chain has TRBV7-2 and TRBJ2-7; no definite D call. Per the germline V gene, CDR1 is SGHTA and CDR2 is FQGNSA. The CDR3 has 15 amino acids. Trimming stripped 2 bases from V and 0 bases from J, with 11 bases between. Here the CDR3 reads CASSLLTESSYEQYF. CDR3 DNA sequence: TGTGCCAGCAGCTTATTAACAGAGAGCTCCTACGAGCAGTACTTC.

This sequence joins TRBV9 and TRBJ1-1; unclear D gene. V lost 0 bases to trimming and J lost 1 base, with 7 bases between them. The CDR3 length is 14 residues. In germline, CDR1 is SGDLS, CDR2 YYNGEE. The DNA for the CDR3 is TGTGCCAGCAGCGTAGGATGGCCGAACACTGAAGCTTTCTTT. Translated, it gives CASSVGWPNTEAFF.

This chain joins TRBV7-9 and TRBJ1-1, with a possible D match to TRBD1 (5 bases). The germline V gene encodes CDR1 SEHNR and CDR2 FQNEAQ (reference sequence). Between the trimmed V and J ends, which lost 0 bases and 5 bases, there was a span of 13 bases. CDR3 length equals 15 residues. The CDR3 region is CASSLASRRVTEAFF. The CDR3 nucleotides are TGTGCCAGCAGCTTAGCCTCTCGCAGGGTGACTGAAGCTTTCTTT. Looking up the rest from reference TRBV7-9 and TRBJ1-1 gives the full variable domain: DTGVSQNPRHKITKRGQNVTFRCDPISEHNRLYWYRQTLGQGPEFLTYFQNEAQLEKSRLLSDRFSAERPKGSFSTLEIQRTEQGDSAMYLCASSLASRRVTEAFFGQGTRLTVV.